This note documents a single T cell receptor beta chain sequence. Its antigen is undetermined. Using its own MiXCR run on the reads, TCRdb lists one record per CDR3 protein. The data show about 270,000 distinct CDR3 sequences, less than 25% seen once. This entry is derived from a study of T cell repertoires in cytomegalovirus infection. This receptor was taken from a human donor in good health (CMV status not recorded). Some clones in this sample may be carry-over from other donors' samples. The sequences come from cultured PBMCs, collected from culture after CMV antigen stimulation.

CDR3 residues: CASRISGAGGNEQFF. CDR3 sequence (DNA): TGTGCCAGCAGGATCTCCGGGGCAGGGGGGAATGAGCAGTTCTTC. This chain uses TRBV12-3 or TRBV12-4 with TRBJ2-1; D is possibly TRBD1 (7 bases). This CDR3 is 15 amino acids long. Deletions cut 6 bases from V and 7 bases from J, with 19 bases between.